One sample yielded the 3 T cell receptor beta chains listed below, sequenced in a study of patients and donors after allogeneic stem cell transplantation. TCRdb itself ran the RT-PCR reads through MiXCR, one entry per CDR3 protein. The sample lists roughly 200,000 distinct CDR3 sequences; 40% to 45% were seen once. The sample taken for sequencing was blood, either unsorted or a sorted T cell fraction (not recorded which). These receptors were taken from a human donor who was either an allogeneic HSCT recipient or a stem cell or donor lymphocyte infusion donor (not recorded which). It is not recorded whose cells these are; they may come from a transplant donor.

The chain carries TRBV7-6 and TRBJ2-1; 7 nucleotides match TRBD2. From germline, CDR1 is SGHVS and CDR2 FNYEAQ. The V segment lost 6 bases and the J segment 8 bases; nucleotides outside the gene matches: 13. This CDR3 region has 15 residues. CDR3 bases: TGTGCCAGCAGTCCAGAGCGGGGAATCGGGCATGAGCAGTTCTTC. Translation gives CASSPERGIGHEQFF.

The chain joins TRBV14 to TRBJ1-1; 7 positions agree with TRBD1. V trimming: 4 bases; J trimming: 5 bases; junction bases outside the gene matches: 7. The CDR3 contains 14 residues. Germline V gives CDR1 SGHDN, CDR2 FVKESK. CDR3 sequence: CASSRPTGCTEAFF. CDR3 nucleotides: TGTGCCAGCAGCCGCCCGACAGGGTGTACTGAAGCTTTCTTT. Full variable domain (remainder filled in from reference TRBV14 and TRBJ1-1): EAGVTQFPSHSVIEKGQTVTLRCDPISGHDNLYWYRRVMGKEIKFLLHFVKESKQDESGMPNNRFLAERTGGTYSTLKVQPAELEDSGVYFCASSRPTGCTEAFFGQGTRLTVV.

CDR3 in DNA: TGTGCCAGCTCACCTCGGACAGGGGGTATCATGAACACTGAAGCTTTCTTT. This encodes CASSPRTGGIMNTEAFF. The V and J genes are TRBV18 and TRBJ1-1, with 10 bases aligning to TRBD1. The V gene end was trimmed by 3 bases and the J gene end by 0 bases; junction bases not matched to a gene: 7. This CDR3 is built from 17 residues. CDR1 is KGHSH and CDR2 is LQKENI in the germline V gene.